Sequencing of this T cell receptor (beta chain) was carried out in a study of cytomegalovirus exposure and HLA in healthy donors (dated by TCRdb to the late 2010s). For context, the study as a whole: An earlier analysis of about 530 of the donors reported 276 Gb of sequence data and 95 million to 140 million unique TCR beta sequences obtained from about 179 million T cells. All discovery cohort repertoires had been generated using a single sequencing platform. In a later analysis, previously published TCR beta repertoires from 666 donors were re-analyzed and high-resolution HLA genotyping was added so that TCR occurrence patterns could be studied. An earlier analysis of 587 of the donors used high-throughput TCR beta sequencing to judge whether each TCR beta V gene segment behaved as functional or pseudogenic. Donor age, sex, ethnicity and CMV serostatus were collected together with the repertoire data. The study aimed to test whether cataloging public T cell receptors could reveal signatures of past pathogen exposure. The study profiled the T cell repertoires of hundreds of subjects by immunosequencing and related them to cytomegalovirus serostatus. To predict cytomegalovirus infection status, the study brought together high-throughput TCR immunosequencing, statistical association of individual TCRs with disease status, and machine learning. In a later genetic analysis, genome-wide SNP genotypes for about three fifths of the roughly 670 donors were used, and that subset was treated as a discovery cohort. Roughly 5 DR-DQ haplotypes were handled as single units for association and clustering, since linkage in the cohort was strong. Typing coverage varied by locus: roughly 620-640 donors for A, B, C, DRB1 and DQB1; about 520 for DQA1; approximately 570 for DPA1; 400 to 480 for DPB1. Besides the first cohort of approximately 670 subjects, a separate validation cohort made up of 120 different subjects was used. An early release that covered roughly 600 HLA-typed donors contained approximately 300 gigabases of sequencing data and 80 million or so unique TCR sequences. HLA typing covered class I and class II loci at four-digit resolution. Among about 360 genotyped donors of the cohort, an average of 235,054 unique TCR beta nucleotide sequences were sequenced per donor, 15% to 20% of them non-productive. In the later analysis, no new phenotypic data were used to find candidate immune exposures; instead, reliance was placed on TCR beta sequences and their occurrence across donors. The genetic ancestry cluster associated with self-reported Caucasian donors included 65% to 90% of the 300 to 450 genotyped donors. General findings and caveats noted by the study authors: Because some donors lacked HLA typing at each locus, the association tests relied only on the typed subset. A few of the identified cytomegalovirus-associated TCR beta chains were confirmed in vitro to be specific for cytomegalovirus antigens. A later genetic analysis reported fewer N-insertions in productive TCRs among donors in an Asian-associated ancestry cluster than the approximately 700-donor mean. It was suggested by the authors that the approach could potentially be generalized to other disease states and immunological phenotypes. Because the 87-base-pair reads could not distinguish some IMGT-functional V segments, including TRBV6-2 and TRBV6-3, those segments were excluded. About 15 rarely observed V segments, including chromosome 9 orphons, were excluded from the earlier analysis of a few hundred of the donors because counts were too low. Compared with equally common non-associated chains, HLA-associated TCR beta chains in a later analysis were more clonally expanded and had lower generation probabilities. The cohort was sequenced for TCR beta chains only, and without alpha or paired-chain data the features that could be detected were limited. In a later analysis, around 15,000 TCR beta sequences were associated with specific HLA alleles at a false discovery rate of 0.05. Cytomegalovirus status was reported to be diagnosed by the classifier with high specificity and sensitivity in both the original and validation cohorts. For the cohort, immune exposure information was limited to CMV serostatus. Linkage disequilibrium might explain the correlated functional status among segregating V segments, but an unknown experimental factor could not be excluded. A cluster of highly shared sequence variants was judged likely to represent a technical artifact of the sequencing pipeline. In a later analysis, most CMV-associated TCR beta chains were found to appear HLA-restricted, with HLA associations seemingly driven largely by CMV exposure. Most TCR sequences were observed very rarely across donors, whereas some public TCRs were present in many individuals. In an earlier analysis of fewer than 750 of the donors, most TCR beta V segments were observed in productive rearrangements about 90% or about 30% of the time, broadly matching IMGT annotations. Several of the top co-occurrence clusters appeared to be linked to parvovirus B19, influenza, CMV and Epstein-Barr virus, according to a later analysis. A total of 150 to 200 TCR beta chains were listed by the study as associated with cytomegalovirus. Roughly uniform sequencing depth across donors was assumed in presence/absence analyses, although this assumption may not hold. When HLA alleles, especially DR and DQ, strongly co-occurred, TCR associations were difficult to assign to individual alleles. In a later analysis, TCR association rates were found to vary across HLA loci, with the most associated TCRs seen for DRB1 alleles and the fewest for HLA-C alleles. A further reported finding was that TCR beta sequences accurately predicted the HLA-A and HLA-B alleles for most subjects in the first cohort. V-gene and J-gene trimming of TCR beta chains was associated with a missense DCLRE1C variant in a later genetic analysis, and the association was replicated in an independent cohort.

Receptors were amplified or captured by the immunoSEQ multiplex PCR assay. The multiplex PCR relied on a mix of 60 forward primers for TCR Vbeta segments and 13 reverse primers for TCR Jbeta segments. The CDR3 region of rearranged TCR beta genes was amplified from genomic DNA with a multiplex PCR assay. The Illumina HiSeq System was used to sequence the amplified TCR beta libraries as 87-base-pair reads. The study's processing was this. A later analysis counted around 72 million unique TCR beta chains across the 600 to 850 repertoires, and around 9.9 million of these chains were shared by at least two donors. A nearest-neighbor algorithm error-corrected the raw reads and collapsed the reads into unique sequences, merging closely related sequences to remove PCR and sequencing errors. CDR3 sequences were aligned to IMGT reference sequences to assign V, D and J gene segments. For a sequence to be retained, a match of at least six nucleotides was required to both a V gene segment and a J gene segment. Rearrangements were classified as productive when the CDR3 lacked stop codons and remained in frame with V and J, and all other rearrangements were classified as non-productive. Following IMGT convention, CDR3 was defined as the stretch from the second conserved V-encoded cysteine up to the conserved J-encoded phenylalanine. Sequences without an unambiguous match to a single V gene segment were excluded from the earlier analysis of about 600 of the donors. An earlier analysis of some 500 of the donors classified V segments as functional when productive rearrangements were above 56.7% and as segregating when the standard deviation between donors was above 5%. To diagnose cytomegalovirus status from the catalog of TCR beta chain sequences, a statistical classification framework was built. In a later analysis, V and J genes were assigned by comparing TCR nucleotide sequences against IMGT/GENE-DB human TR gene sequences. The TCRdist pipeline was used in a later analysis to assign CDR3 sequences and most-parsimonious VDJ recombination scenarios. In a later analysis, each TCR beta chain was defined by its CDR3 amino acid sequence together with its V-gene family, and reads lacking a unique V-gene family were excluded. As a way to deal with suspected cross-contamination and a sequencing artifact, a later analysis dropped over 550 nucleotide sequences that were highly shared and had low generation probability. For each public chain, a later analysis derived a clonal expansion index from normalized ranks of inferred template counts within each repertoire. In a later analysis, generation probabilities were computed with a VDJ recombination model fitted to out-of-frame rearrangements, and the resulting probabilities were checked against IGoR. Hypergeometric tests were used in a later analysis to score TCR-TCR, TCR-HLA and TCR-CMV co-occurrence, with a repertoire-size bias correction applied to the TCR pairs. In a later analysis, false discovery rates were estimated by permuting HLA or CMV assignments 20 times. In a later analysis, co-occurring TCRs were grouped using DBSCAN, and TCRdist sequence similarity was added for clustering within HLA-allele-positive subsets. Repertoires with fewer than 30,000 or more than 120,000 public chains were left out of co-occurrence clustering, as were five repertoires with anomalous nucleotide sharing. TCRdb limited this immuneACCESS table to in-frame rearrangements with V and J called. A share of clones is missing; checked studies link under half to unresolved V genes, and the rest is unexplained. The V and J calls and clone size are taken from that table; D and trimming were inferred from the DNA. The sample records approximately 130,000 clones, 60% to 80% of which are singletons. The ten largest clonotypes hold 1% to 1.5% of the sample.

Points on this clone: The clone's antigen remains unknown. The sample holds no much larger clone one base away, and base qualities are not on file.

In total, 630 or so healthy bone marrow donors made up the cohort. At the time of sampling, every cohort member was nominally healthy, though immune exposures that went unrecorded were likely present. The donor was CMV seronegative and was included in the group of several hundred seronegative cohort members. A peripheral blood sample was provided by each donor, and peripheral blood mononuclear cells were used for TCR beta sequencing. Genomic DNA extraction from the blood cell samples was performed with the Qiagen DNeasy Blood Extraction Kit. Measured from the cysteine to the phenylalanine, the CDR3 is 16 residues long. Only the CDR3 part of the read is kept: 48 bases, read in frame from the first base. The junction shows trimming of 0 bases on V and 2 bases on J, plus 14 bases between the germline ends. CDR1 and CDR2 were assigned from the germline V gene as MNHEY and SVGAGI.

This receptor was obtained from a man aged 45-60 years in good health and CMV-seronegative. Input material: PBMCs. Here the chain combines TRBV6-5 and TRBJ2-7; tentative D gene TRBD2, with 5 bases matching. The bases are TGTGCCAGCAGTTACTCGAGTGCAGGAGGCCCCTACGAGCAGTACTTC. Its product reads: CASSYSSAGGPYEQYF.